The 17 T cell receptor beta chains below all came from one sample that was sequenced in a study of tumor and adjacent non-tumor tissue in lung cancer. RNA was extracted from bulk tissue without any cell sorting. Distant lung tissue was collected more than 3 cm away from the tumor edge. TCRbeta libraries were built with three rounds of nested PCR, modified from ARM-PCR. One entry per CDR3 protein, called by TCRdb with MiXCR from the multiplex PCR reads. The sample yields some 51,000 distinct CDR3 sequences, roughly two thirds seen once. What was sequenced was distant non-tumor lung tissue. Source of these receptors: a woman aged 70-85 years with non-small cell lung cancer.

As regards this clonotype: The conserved final phenylalanine or tryptophan is absent from the CDR3, which likely points to a read error. The chain has TRBV4-2 and TRBJ2-7, with 7 bases lining up with TRBD1. The CDR3 covers 19 residues. Trimming took 4 bases from V and 3 from J; bases not matched to a gene: 21. Germline CDR1 LGHNA, CDR2 YNFKEQ. The CDR3 spells CASSLVLGDYRGYYYEQYY. The CDR3 region has the DNA TGTGCCAGCAGCCTAGTGTTGGGCGACTACAGGGGTTACTACTACGAGCAGTACTAC.

This clonotype was seen ten or more times. The chain links TRBV29-1 to TRBJ2-6, with unresolved D. This CDR3 region has 14 residues. Trimming took 4 bases from V and 0 from J, leaving 7 bases between them. CDR1 is SQVTM, CDR2 ANQGSEA, per germline. The CDR3 is CSVGMSSGANVLTF. In DNA, the CDR3 is TGCAGCGTTGGGATGAGCTCTGGGGCCAACGTCCTGACTTTC.

The rearrangement joins TRBV6-1 to TRBJ1-2, with D perhaps matching TRBD1 (6 bases). Per the germline V gene, CDR1 is MNHNS and CDR2 is SASEGT. The CDR3 loop spans 15 amino acids. Trimming stripped 7 bases from V and 8 bases from J, with 23 bases between. The CDR3 protein is CASTLGGGRSGGYTF. The DNA for the CDR3 is TGTGCCAGCACCCTTGGGGGGGGGCGCTCAGGCGGCTACACCTTC.

Comment on this clonotype: One end of the junction varies from germline; a read error may be responsible. CDR3 loop: CASSNDGLVGGDTQYF. The CDR3 coding sequence is TGTGCCAGCAGCAATGACGGACTAGTGGGGGGCGATACGCAATATTTT. The chain has TRBV11-1 and TRBJ2-3; a weak D match, TRBD2 (7 bases). Germline-derived CDR1 and CDR2 are SGHAT and FQDESV (reference sequence). The CDR3 covers 16 residues.

This clonotype appeared many times. The CDR3 loop is CAWSPGGNEQFF. CDR3 coding DNA: TGTGCCTGGAGTCCCGGAGGGAATGAGCAGTTCTTC. V usage is TRBV30 and J usage is TRBJ2-1, with D perhaps TRBD2 (6 bases). The V end was cut by 2 bases, the J end by 7 bases, with 9 bases between. The germline gives CDR1 GTSNPN, CDR2 SVGIG (reference sequence). The CDR3 runs to 12 residues. Full variable domain (outside the CDR3, taken from reference TRBV30 and TRBJ2-1): SQTIHQWPATLVQPVGSPLSLECTVEGTSNPNLYWYRQAAGRGLQLLFYSVGIGQISSEVPQNLSASRPQDRQFILSSKKLLLSDSGFYLCAWSPGGNEQFFGPGTRLTVL.

This clonotype occurred many times. The V and J genes are TRBV5-5 and TRBJ1-4; 7 bases fit TRBD1. With V trimmed by 5 bases and J by 4 bases, 2 bases remained unmatched. The CDR3 covers 13 residues. Germline V lookup: CDR1 SGHKS, CDR2 YYEKEE (reference sequence). CDR3 coding DNA: TGTGCCAGCAGACGGGACAGTAATGAAAAACTGTTTTTT. This encodes CASRRDSNEKLFF.

This clonotype was counted ten times or more. The chain uses TRBV24-1 and TRBJ2-5; 8 bases line up with TRBD1. CDR1 is KGHDR and CDR2 is SFDVKD in the germline V gene. V dropped 8 bases and J dropped 4; count of bases not matched to a gene: 5. The CDR3 extends over 13 amino acids. The CDR3 region has the DNA TGTGCCACCATGGCACAGGGGGGAGAGACCCAGTACTTC. It codes for CATMAQGGETQYF.

As concerns this clonotype: One junction end does not reproduce the germline sequence, and a read error may be involved. CDR3 sequence: CANSLDVSLSTEAFF. Here the CDR3 DNA reads TGCGCCAACAGCTTGGATGTTTCACTGAGCACTGAAGCTTTCTTT. The V and J genes are TRBV5-1 and TRBJ1-1; D remains ambiguous. Per germline, CDR1 SGHRS and CDR2 YFSETQ. The CDR3 contains 15 residues.

Points on this clonotype: In this CDR3 the conserved last residue, phenylalanine or tryptophan, is missing, so a read error is likely. The rearrangement links TRBV6-5 to TRBJ1-2; 8 bases fit TRBD1. Germline-derived CDR1 and CDR2 are MNHEY and SVGAGI. CDR3 size: 14 residues. CDR3 protein: CAGSGGGQVYGYTV. The CDR3 coding sequence is TGTGCCGGCAGCGGGGGGGGACAGGTCTATGGCTACACCGTC.

This clonotype was picked up one time. The junction departs from germline at one end; a sequencing error may be responsible. This chain connects TRBV6-1 to TRBJ2-3, with D possibly TRBD1 on 6 matching bases. The CDR3 runs 15 residues. Germline V lookup: CDR1 MNHNS, CDR2 SASEGT. The CDR3 bases are TGTGCCAGCAGTGTCAACCGGGACAAGGTAGATACACAGTATTTT. Translation: CASSVNRDKVDTQYF.

Concerning this clonotype itself: Without the conserved terminal phenylalanine or tryptophan, this CDR3 likely stems from a read error. J is TRBJ2-1 and V is TRBV4-2, with TRBD1 identical over 8 bases. This CDR3 is 14 amino acids long. CDR1 is LGHNA and CDR2 is YNFKEQ in the germline V gene. This CDR3 is CASIQAAGGGEQFL. CDR3 sequence (DNA): TGTGCCAGCATCCAAGCCGCAGGGGGCGGGGAGCAGTTCTTG.

Regarding this clonotype: The junction departs from the called germline gene at one end, perhaps through a read error. The rearrangement joins TRBV13 to TRBJ1-5; D is uncertain. The CDR3 totals 15 residues. Germline V CDR1 and CDR2: PRHDT, FYEKMQ (reference sequence). The CDR3 nucleotides read TGTGCCAGCAGCATTCACCGGGAGATGGGTCAGCTCCAGCATTTT. Its protein is CASSIHREMGQLQHF.

In regard to this clonotype: At one end, the junction sequence differs from germline, possibly due to a read error. The V gene is TRBV4-1, the J gene TRBJ1-1, with 7 positions matching TRBD1. This CDR3 spans 14 amino acids. CDR1 and CDR2 from the germline V gene are MGHRA and YSYEKL. CDR3 sequence: CASGQESGRQGAFF. CDR3 nucleotides: TGCGCCAGCGGCCAAGAGTCAGGGCGACAGGGAGCTTTCTTT.

This clonotype occurred many times. V gene TRBV4-2 combines with J gene TRBJ2-1, with 8 bases fitting TRBD2. V dropped 1 base and J dropped 3; count of bases not matched to a gene: 5. This CDR3 comprises 16 residues. From germline, CDR1 is LGHNA and CDR2 YNFKEQ. CDR3 region: CASSQGGLAGYNEQFF. Here the CDR3 DNA reads TGTGCCAGCAGCCAAGGGGGTCTAGCGGGCTACAATGAGCAGTTCTTC.

This clonotype was observed a few times. The chain is built from TRBV20-1 and TRBJ2-2, with D tentatively TRBD2 (6 bases). In germline, CDR1 is DFQATT, CDR2 SNEGSKA (reference sequence). This CDR3 region has 13 residues. V shed 7 bases and J shed 1 base, with 10 bases lying between them. CDR3 sequence: CSVAGWNTGELFF. Here the CDR3 DNA reads TGCAGTGTGGCGGGGTGGAACACCGGGGAGCTGTTTTTT.

A note on this clonotype: The CDR3 does not close with the conserved phenylalanine or tryptophan, likely indicating a read error. This chain connects TRBV29-1 to TRBJ2-1; D is unclear. CDR1 is SQVTM and CDR2 is ANQGSEA in the germline V gene. CDR3 size: 13 residues. The V end lost 6 bases, the J end lost 7 bases, and 16 bases lay between the germline ends. CDR3 DNA sequence: TGCAGCGTAAAACGACATGGCATAAATGAGCAGTTCTTG. It yields the protein CSVKRHGINEQFL.

About this clonotype: Germline and junction disagree at one end, which may indicate a read error. The rearrangement links TRBV20-1 to TRBJ2-1; TRBD2 matches at 9 bases. Germline V gene data show CDR1 as DFQATT and CDR2 as SNEGSKA (reference sequence). CDR3 length: 16 amino acids. CDR3 amino acids: CGARDGRVAGAAEQFF. CDR3 DNA: TGCGGTGCTAGAGATGGACGGGTAGCGGGAGCCGCTGAGCAGTTCTTC.